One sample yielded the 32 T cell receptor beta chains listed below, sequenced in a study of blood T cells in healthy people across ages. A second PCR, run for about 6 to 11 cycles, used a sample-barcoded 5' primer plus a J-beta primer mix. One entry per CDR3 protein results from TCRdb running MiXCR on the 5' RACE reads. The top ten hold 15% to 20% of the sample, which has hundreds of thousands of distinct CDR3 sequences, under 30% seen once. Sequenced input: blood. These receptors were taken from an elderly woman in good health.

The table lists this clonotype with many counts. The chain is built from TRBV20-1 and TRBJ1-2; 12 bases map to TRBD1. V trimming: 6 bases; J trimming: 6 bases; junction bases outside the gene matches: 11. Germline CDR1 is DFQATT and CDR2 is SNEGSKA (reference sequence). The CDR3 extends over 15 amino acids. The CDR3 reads CSAGTGGPRGHGYTF. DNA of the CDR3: TGCAGTGCCGGGACAGGGGGCCCTAGGGGCCATGGCTACACCTTC.

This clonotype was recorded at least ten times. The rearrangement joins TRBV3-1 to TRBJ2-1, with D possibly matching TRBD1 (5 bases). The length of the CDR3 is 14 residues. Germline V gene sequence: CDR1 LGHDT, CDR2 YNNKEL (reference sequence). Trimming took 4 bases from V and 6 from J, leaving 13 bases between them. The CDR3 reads CASSPHRNGNEQFF. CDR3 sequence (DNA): TGTGCCAGCAGCCCCCACAGGAACGGCAATGAGCAGTTCTTC.

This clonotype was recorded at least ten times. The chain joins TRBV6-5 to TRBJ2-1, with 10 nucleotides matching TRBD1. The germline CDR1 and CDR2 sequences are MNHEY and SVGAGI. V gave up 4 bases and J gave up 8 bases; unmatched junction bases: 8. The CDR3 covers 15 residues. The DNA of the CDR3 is TGTGCCAGCAGTTTCGACAGGGGGCGGTTGGATGAGCAGTTCTTC. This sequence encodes CASSFDRGRLDEQFF.

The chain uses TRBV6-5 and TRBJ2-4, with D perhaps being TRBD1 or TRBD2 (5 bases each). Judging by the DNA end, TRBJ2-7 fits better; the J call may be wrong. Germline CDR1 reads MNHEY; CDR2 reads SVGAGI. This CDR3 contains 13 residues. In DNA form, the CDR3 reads TGTGCCACCAGGGTTGAGGGGCACTACGAGCAGTACTTC. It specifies CATRVEGHYEQYF.

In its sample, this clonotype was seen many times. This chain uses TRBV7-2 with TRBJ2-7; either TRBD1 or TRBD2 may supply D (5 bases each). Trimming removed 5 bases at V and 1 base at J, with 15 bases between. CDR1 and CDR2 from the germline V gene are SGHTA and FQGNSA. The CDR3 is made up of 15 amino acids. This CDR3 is CASSAGASLSYEQYF. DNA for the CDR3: TGTGCCAGCAGCGCCGGGGCCTCCCTTTCCTACGAGCAGTACTTC.

The CDR3 region is CATSDPADRAGTGELFF. The CDR3 nucleotides are TGTGCCACCAGTGATCCAGCGGACAGGGCGGGCACCGGGGAGCTGTTTTTT. The chain carries TRBV24-1 and TRBJ2-2, with 8 bases that match TRBD1. Germline V lookup: CDR1 KGHDR, CDR2 SFDVKD. With V trimmed by 3 bases and J by 4 bases, 9 bases remained unmatched. The CDR3 sequence is 17 residues long.

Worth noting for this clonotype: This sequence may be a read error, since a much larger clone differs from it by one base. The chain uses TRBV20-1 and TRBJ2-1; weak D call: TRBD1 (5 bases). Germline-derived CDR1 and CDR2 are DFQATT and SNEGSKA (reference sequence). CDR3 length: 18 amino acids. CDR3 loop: CSAGDQGARKDSYNEQFF. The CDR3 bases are TGCAGTGCTGGAGATCAAGGGGCGAGGAAAGACTCCTACAATGAGCAGTTCTTC.

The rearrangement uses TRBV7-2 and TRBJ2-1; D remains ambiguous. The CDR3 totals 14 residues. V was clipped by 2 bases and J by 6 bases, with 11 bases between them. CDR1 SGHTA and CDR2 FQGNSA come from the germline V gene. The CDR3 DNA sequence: TGTGCCAGCAGCTTAATGGCGAATGGCAATGAGCAGTTCTTC. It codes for CASSLMANGNEQFF.

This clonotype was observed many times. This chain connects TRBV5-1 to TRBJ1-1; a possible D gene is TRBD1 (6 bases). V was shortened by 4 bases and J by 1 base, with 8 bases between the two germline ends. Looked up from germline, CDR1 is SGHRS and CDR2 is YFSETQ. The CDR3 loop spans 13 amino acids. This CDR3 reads CASSKTGNTEAFF. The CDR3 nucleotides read TGCGCCAGCAGCAAGACAGGGAACACTGAAGCTTTCTTT.

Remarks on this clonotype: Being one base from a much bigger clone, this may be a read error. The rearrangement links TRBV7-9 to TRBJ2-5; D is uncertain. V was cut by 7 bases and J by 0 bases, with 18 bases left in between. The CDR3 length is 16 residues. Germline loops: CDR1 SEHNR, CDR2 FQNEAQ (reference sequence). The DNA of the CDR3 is TGTGCCAGCAACCGACCAGGAATGGGGTACCAAGAGACCCAGTACTTC. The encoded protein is CASNRPGMGYQETQYF.

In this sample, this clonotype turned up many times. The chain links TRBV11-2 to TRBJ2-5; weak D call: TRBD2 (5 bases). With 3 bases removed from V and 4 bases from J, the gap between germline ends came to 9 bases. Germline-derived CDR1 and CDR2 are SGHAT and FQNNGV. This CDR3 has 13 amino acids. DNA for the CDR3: TGTGCCAGCAGCTTGCGGGTCGGAGAGACCCAGTACTTC. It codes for CASSLRVGETQYF.

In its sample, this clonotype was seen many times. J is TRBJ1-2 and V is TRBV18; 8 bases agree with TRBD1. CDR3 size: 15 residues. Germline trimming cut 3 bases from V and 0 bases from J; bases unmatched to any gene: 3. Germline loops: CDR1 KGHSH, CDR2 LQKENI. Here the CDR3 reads CASSPDRGPNYGYTF. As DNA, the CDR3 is TGTGCCAGCTCACCTGACAGGGGCCCTAACTATGGCTACACCTTC.

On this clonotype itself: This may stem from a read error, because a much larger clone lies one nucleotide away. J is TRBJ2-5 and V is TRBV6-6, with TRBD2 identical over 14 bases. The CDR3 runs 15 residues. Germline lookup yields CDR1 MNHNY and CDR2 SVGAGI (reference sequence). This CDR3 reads CTSRRLAGGWETQYF. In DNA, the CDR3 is TGTACCAGCAGACGACTAGCGGGGGGGTGGGAGACCCAGTACTTC.

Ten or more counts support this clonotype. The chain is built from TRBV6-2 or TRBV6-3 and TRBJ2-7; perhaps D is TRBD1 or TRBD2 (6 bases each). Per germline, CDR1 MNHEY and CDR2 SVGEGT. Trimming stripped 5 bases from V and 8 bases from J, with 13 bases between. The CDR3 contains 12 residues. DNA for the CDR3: TGTGCCAGCAGTCACGACAGGACTAAGCAGTACTTC. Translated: CASSHDRTKQYF.

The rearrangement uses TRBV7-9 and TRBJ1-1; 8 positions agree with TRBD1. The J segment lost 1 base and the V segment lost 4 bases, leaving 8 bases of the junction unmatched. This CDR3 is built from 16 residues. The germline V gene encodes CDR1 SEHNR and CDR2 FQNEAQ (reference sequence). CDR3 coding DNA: TGTGCCAGCAGCTCCCCCCCGGGACAGGAGAACACTGAAGCTTTCTTT. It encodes CASSSPPGQENTEAFF.

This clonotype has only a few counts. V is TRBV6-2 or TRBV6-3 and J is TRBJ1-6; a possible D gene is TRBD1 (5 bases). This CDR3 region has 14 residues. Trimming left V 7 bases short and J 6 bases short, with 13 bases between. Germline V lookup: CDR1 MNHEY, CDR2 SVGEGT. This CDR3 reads CASTRQPFNSPLHF. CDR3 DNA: TGTGCCAGCACCAGACAGCCGTTTAATTCACCCCTCCACTTT.

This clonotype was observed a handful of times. CDR3 loop: CASSRGVQQPQHF. The CDR3 bases are TGTGCCAGCAGCCGGGGGGTCCAACAGCCCCAGCATTTT. The genes are TRBV16 and TRBJ1-5; a possible D gene is TRBD1 (5 bases). V was cut by 4 bases and J by 7 bases, with 11 bases left in between. The CDR3 consists of 13 residues. The V gene's germline CDR1 is KGHSY and CDR2 FQNENV.

CDR3 amino acids: CASRYQTKGHTEAFF. DNA of the CDR3: TGTGCCAGCCGCTACCAGACCAAGGGCCACACTGAAGCTTTCTTT. The chain carries TRBV12-3 or TRBV12-4 and TRBJ1-1, with unresolved D. CDR3 size: 15 residues. The ends were cut back, 8 bases at V and 3 bases at J, with 19 bases in the middle.

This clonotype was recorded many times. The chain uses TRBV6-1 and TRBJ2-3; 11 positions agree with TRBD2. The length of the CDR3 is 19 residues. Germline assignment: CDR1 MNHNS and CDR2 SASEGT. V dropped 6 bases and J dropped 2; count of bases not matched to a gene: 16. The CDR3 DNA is TGTGCCAGCAGGCCAGCCGGGTTTAGCGGGGGGGCACCCACAGATACGCAGTATTTT. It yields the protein CASRPAGFSGGAPTDTQYF.

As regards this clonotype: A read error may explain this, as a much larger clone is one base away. The DNA for the CDR3 is TGTGCCAGCAACTTAGATATGACCTATGGCTACACCTTC. Translating gives CASNLDMTYGYTF. This chain connects TRBV7-9 to TRBJ1-2; D remains ambiguous. The CDR3 sequence is 13 residues long. Germline V gene data show CDR1 as SEHNR and CDR2 as FQNEAQ (reference sequence).

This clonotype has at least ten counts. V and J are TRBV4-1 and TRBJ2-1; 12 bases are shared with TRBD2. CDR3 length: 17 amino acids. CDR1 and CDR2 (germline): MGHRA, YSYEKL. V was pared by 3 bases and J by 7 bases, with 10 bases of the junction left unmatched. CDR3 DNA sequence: TGCGCCAGCAGCCAGGACCGACTAGCGGGGGTTGTGAATGAGCAGTTCTTC. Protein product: CASSQDRLAGVVNEQFF.

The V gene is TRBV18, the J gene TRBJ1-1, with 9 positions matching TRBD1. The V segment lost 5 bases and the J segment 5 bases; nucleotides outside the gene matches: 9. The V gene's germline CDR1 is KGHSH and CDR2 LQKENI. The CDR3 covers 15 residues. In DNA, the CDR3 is TGTGCCAGCTCATTTCGACAGGGGGAGGGGACTGAAGCTTTCTTT. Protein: CASSFRQGEGTEAFF.

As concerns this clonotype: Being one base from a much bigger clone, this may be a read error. DNA for the CDR3: TGTGCCAACAGCCAAGGTGGGGTGACTCAGAGCTCCTACAATGAGCAGTTCTTC. Translating it yields CANSQGGVTQSSYNEQFF. This sequence joins TRBV3-1 and TRBJ2-1; no definite D call. This CDR3 spans 18 amino acids. Germline V lookup: CDR1 LGHDT, CDR2 YNNKEL (reference sequence).

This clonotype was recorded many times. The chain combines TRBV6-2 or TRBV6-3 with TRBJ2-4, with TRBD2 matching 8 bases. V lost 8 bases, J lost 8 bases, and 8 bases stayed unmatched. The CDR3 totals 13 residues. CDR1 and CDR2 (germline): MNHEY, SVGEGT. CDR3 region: CASREGGRHIQYF. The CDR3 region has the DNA TGTGCCAGCCGGGAGGGGGGTCGGCACATTCAGTACTTC.

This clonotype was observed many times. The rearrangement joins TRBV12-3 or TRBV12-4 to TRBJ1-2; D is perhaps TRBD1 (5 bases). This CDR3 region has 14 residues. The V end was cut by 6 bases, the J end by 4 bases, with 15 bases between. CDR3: CASSLAGFRYGYTF. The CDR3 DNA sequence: TGTGCCAGCAGCCTCGCAGGGTTCCGCTATGGCTACACCTTC.

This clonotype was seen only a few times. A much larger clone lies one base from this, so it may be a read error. The CDR3, as DNA: TGCGGTGCTCCCCGGGACAGGGACTTTGAGCAGTTCTTC. Encoded protein: CGAPRDRDFEQFF. The chain uses TRBV20-1 and TRBJ2-1; 9 bases align to TRBD1. The CDR3 runs to 13 residues. Germline V gives CDR1 DFQATT, CDR2 SNEGSKA (reference sequence).

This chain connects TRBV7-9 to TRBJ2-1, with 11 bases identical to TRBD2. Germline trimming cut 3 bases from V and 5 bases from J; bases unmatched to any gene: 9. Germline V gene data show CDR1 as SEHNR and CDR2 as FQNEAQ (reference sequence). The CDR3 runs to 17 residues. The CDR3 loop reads CASSFSTLAGGHNEQFF. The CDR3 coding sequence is TGTGCCAGCAGCTTTTCGACCCTAGCGGGGGGTCACAATGAGCAGTTCTTC.

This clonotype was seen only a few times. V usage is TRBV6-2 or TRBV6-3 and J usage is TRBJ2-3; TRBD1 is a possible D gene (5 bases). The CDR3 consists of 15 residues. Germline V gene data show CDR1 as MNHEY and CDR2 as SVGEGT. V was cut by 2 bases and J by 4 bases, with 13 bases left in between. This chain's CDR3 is CASSYGWKGADTQYF. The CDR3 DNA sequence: TGTGCCAGCAGTTACGGCTGGAAAGGGGCAGATACGCAGTATTTT.

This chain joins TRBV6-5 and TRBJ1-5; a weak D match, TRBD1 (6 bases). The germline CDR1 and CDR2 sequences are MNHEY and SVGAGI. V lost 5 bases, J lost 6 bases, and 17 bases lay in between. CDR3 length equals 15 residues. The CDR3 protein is CASSPSGVRSQPQHF. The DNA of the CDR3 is TGTGCCAGCAGTCCCTCAGGGGTACGTAGTCAGCCCCAGCATTTT.

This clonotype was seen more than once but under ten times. The CDR3 nucleotides are TGTGCCAGCAGTTACAGTCAGGGGGCGTTGTATTTT. Translating it yields CASSYSQGALYF. J is TRBJ2-3 and V is TRBV6-2 or TRBV6-3; TRBD1 aligns across 8 bases. This CDR3 is built from 12 residues. The ends lost 2 bases at V and 14 bases at J; junction bases unmatched: 6. Germline V gene data show CDR1 as MNHEY and CDR2 as SVGEGT.

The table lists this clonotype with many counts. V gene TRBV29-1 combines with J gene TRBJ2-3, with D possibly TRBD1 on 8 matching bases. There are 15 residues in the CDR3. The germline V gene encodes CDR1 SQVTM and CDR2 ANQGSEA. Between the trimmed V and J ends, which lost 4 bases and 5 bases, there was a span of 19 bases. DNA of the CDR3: TGCAGCGTTGCAGTGAGCACAGGGGGGGGAGATACGCAGTATTTT. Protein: CSVAVSTGGGDTQYF.

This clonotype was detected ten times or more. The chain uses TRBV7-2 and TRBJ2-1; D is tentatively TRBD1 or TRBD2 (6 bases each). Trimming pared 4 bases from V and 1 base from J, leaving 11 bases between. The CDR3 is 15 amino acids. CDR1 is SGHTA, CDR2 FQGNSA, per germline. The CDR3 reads CASSSGGLSYNEQFF. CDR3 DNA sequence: TGTGCCAGCAGCTCCGGGGGCCTATCCTACAATGAGCAGTTCTTC. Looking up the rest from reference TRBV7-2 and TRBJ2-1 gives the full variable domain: GAGVSQSPSNKVTEKGKDVELRCDPISGHTALYWYRQSLGQGLEFLIYFQGNSAPDKSGLPSDRFSAERTGGSVSTLTIQRTQQEDSAVYLCASSSGGLSYNEQFFGPGTRLTVL.